Included here is one T cell receptor beta chain sequence, with context. Its antigen remains unknown. The sample comes from a study of T cell repertoires in cytomegalovirus infection. Study-level information: CMV epitopes in the study were HLA-C-restricted (recently identified) and HLA-B-restricted (well studied). Overall study results and limits: HLA-C-restricted CMV-specific TCR beta clonotypes were dominant in the ex vivo response.

TCRdb re-called the reads through MiXCR, storing one row per CDR3 protein. Among about 130,000 distinct CDR3 sequences, roughly a third were seen once, and the ten largest hold 58%. Germline values: CDR1 LGHNA, CDR2 YSLEER. CDR3 length: 13 amino acids. The V gene lost 1 base and the J gene lost 7 bases, with 7 bases spanning the gap. This clonotype was sampled from a human donor in good health (CMV status not recorded). Some clones in this sample may be carry-over from other donors' samples. Sequencing used CD8+ T cells from cultured PBMCs, obtained from culture after CMV antigen stimulation. This chain uses TRBV4-3 with TRBJ2-2, with D unclear. In DNA form, the CDR3 reads TGCGCCAGCAGCCAAGGTTGGGTCGGGGAGCTGTTTTTT. The encoded protein is CASSQGWVGELFF.